This TCR beta chain derives from a study of regulatory T cells in long-lasting Graves disease. Both iRepertoire HTBI primers and Arm-PCR of CDR3 regions were used to build the TCR beta libraries. TCRdb ran MiXCR on the multiplex PCR reads and lists one entry per CDR3 protein. This sample carries 400,000 to 500,000 distinct CDR3 sequences, 16% of them seen once, and the ten largest clones take around 23%. Comments on this clonotype: The antigen is unknown. Being one base from a much bigger clone, this may be a read error.

The time point was: newly diagnosed GD, antithyroid drugs for less than 3 months. PBMC-derived RNA was used for the TCR library. General study findings and limits: Relative to newly diagnosed Graves' patients, persistent ones had lower TCR diversity. Preferential use of TRBV28, TRBJ1-2 and TRBJ2-5 was seen in persistent disease.

This CDR3 contains 18 residues. V dropped 5 bases and J dropped 0 bases, with 21 bases sitting between them. CDR1 SEHNR and CDR2 FQNEAQ come from the germline V gene (reference sequence). Separately, the same data were catalogued under a study of T cells in Graves' hyperthyroidism and ophthalmopathy. From that study: Carried out on the TCR CDR3, a first-round RT-PCR used the HTBI primer set.

The TCR comes from a woman between 18 and 29 years old with Graves disease. The sequencing here drew on peripheral blood mononuclear cells (PBMCs), taken at new diagnosis, from a patient treated with antithyroid drugs. The rearrangement links TRBV7-9 to TRBJ2-3; a possible D gene is TRBD2 (5 bases). The CDR3 region has the DNA TGTGCCAGCAGCCGAGCCTCCTCAGCGGTTACTAGCACAGATACGCAGTATTTT. Protein: CASSRASSAVTSTDTQYF.